Listed below are T cell receptor beta chains from one sample, sequenced in a study of OX40 agonist ivuxolimab in advanced cancers. Data came from immunoSEQ multiplex PCR; TCRdb stores just in-frame clones and leaves some out. Of around 95,000 clones detected, around 91% appear once; the ten largest clones hold approximately 0.16%. The sample was CD4+ or CD8+ T cells sorted from blood, taken in a trial of the OX40 agonist ivuxolimab. These receptor sequences come from an adult with an advanced solid tumor such as melanoma, head and neck, liver or kidney cancer. CDR3s include the opening cysteine and the closing phenylalanine or tryptophan. Fields, in order: CDR3 length, V gene, clone size, D gene, J gene, CDR3 protein, CDR3 DNA. A D gene is named only where the DNA matches it firmly. Not all rows give a size; the values are once, few, many and, for expanded clones, a class.

14	TRBV11-2	-	-	TRBJ2-1	CASSFGGTANEQFF	TGTGCCAGCAGCTTTGGGGGAACGGCCAATGAGCAGTTCTTC
18	TRBV5-1	few	TRBD2	TRBJ2-3	CASSPRTSGSTFPDTQYF	TGCGCCAGCAGCCCGCGGACTAGCGGGAGTACTTTCCCCGATACGCAGTATTTT
14	TRBV5-4	-	-	TRBJ2-2	CASSPDRAAGELFF	TGTGCCAGCAGCCCGGACCGGGCGGCCGGGGAGCTGTTTTTT
18	TRBV7-8	once	-	TRBJ1-1	CASSLVSFLDRMNTEAFF	TGTGCCAGCAGCTTGGTTTCGTTCTTAGACAGAATGAACACTGAAGCTTTCTTT
14	TRBV7-9	-	-	TRBJ2-4	CASSFAGPKNIQYF	TGTGCCAGCAGCTTTGCGGGACCCAAAAACATTCAGTACTTC
13	TRBV10-1	once	-	TRBJ2-1	CASSARQYNEQFF	TGCGCCAGCAGTGCTAGACAATACAATGAGCAGTTCTTC
15	TRBV5-1	-	-	TRBJ2-3	CASSLEGIITDTQYF	TGCGCCAGCAGCTTGGAGGGGATAATCACAGATACGCAGTATTTT
14	TRBV30	-	-	TRBJ1-3	CAWTRLSRRDTIYF	TGTGCCTGGACAAGACTGTCCCGACGGGACACCATATATTTT
16	TRBV19	-	TRBD2	TRBJ2-3	CASSLNLAGVGNTQYF	TGTGCCAGTAGTCTCAACTTAGCGGGAGTCGGCAATACGCAGTATTTT
12	TRBV11-2	-	-	TRBJ1-1	CASSLVGTEAFF	TGTGCCAGCAGCTTAGTTGGCACTGAAGCTTTCTTT
16	TRBV11-3	-	-	TRBJ2-2	CASSPGAGRDTGELFF	TGTGCCAGCAGCCCGGGGGCCGGGCGGGACACCGGGGAGCTGTTTTTT
13	TRBV19	-	-	TRBJ1-5	CASDREGLQPQHF	TGTGCCAGCGACAGAGAGGGGCTTCAGCCCCAGCATTTT
17	TRBV27	-	TRBD2	TRBJ2-1	CASSLRTTSGSMNEQFF	TGTGCCAGCAGTCTCCGGACTACTAGCGGGAGTATGAATGAGCAGTTCTTC
15	TRBV19	-	TRBD2	TRBJ2-5	CASSKGLAGEQTQYF	TGTGCCAGTAGTAAGGGACTAGCGGGAGAGCAGACCCAGTACTTC
15	TRBV27	few	-	TRBJ1-1	CASSLKGGLNTEAFF	TGTGCCAGCAGTTTAAAGGGGGGACTGAACACTGAAGCTTTCTTT
13	TRBV7-2	few	-	TRBJ2-5	CASSLGPLGSQYF	TGTGCCAGCAGCTTAGGCCCACTCGGGTCCCAGTACTTC
17	TRBV7-9	-	-	TRBJ2-3	CASNELGRIPFTDTQYF	TGTGCCAGCAACGAACTAGGCAGGATCCCCTTCACAGATACGCAGTATTTT